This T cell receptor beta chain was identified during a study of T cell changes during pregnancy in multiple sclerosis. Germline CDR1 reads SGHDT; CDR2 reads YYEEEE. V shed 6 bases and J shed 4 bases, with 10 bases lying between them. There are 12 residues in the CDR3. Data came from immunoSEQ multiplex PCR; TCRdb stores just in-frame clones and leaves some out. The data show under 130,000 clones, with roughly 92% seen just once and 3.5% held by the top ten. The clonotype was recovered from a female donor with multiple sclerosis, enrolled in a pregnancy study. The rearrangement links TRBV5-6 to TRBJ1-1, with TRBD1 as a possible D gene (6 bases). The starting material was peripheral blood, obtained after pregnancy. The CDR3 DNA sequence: TGTGCCAGCATGACAGGCCCCACTGAAGCTTTCTTT. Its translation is CASMTGPTEAFF.